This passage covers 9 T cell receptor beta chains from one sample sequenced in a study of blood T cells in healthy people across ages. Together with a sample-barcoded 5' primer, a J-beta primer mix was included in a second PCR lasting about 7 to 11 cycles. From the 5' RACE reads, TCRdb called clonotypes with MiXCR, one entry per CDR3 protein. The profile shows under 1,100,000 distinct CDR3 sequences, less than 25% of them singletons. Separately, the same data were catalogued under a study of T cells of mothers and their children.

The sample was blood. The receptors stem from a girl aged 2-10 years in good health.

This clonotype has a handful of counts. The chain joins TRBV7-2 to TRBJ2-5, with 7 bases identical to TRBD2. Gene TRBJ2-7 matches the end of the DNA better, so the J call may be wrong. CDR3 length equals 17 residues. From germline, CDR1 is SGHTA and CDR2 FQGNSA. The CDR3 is CASSLAPERGWSYEQYF. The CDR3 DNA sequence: TGTGCCAGCAGCTTAGCGCCGGAGCGGGGTTGGTCCTACGAGCAGTACTTC.

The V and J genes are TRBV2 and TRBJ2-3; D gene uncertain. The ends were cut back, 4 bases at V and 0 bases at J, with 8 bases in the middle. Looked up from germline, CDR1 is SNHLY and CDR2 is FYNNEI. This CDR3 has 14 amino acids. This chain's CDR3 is CASSGERSTDTQYF. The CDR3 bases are TGTGCCAGCAGTGGGGAACGGAGCACAGATACGCAGTATTTT.

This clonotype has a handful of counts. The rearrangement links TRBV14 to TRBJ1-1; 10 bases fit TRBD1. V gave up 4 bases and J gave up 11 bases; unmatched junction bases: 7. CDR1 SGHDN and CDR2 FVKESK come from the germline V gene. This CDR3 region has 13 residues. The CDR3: CASSPWTGGLAFF. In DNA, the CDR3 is TGTGCCAGCAGCCCGTGGACAGGGGGTCTGGCTTTCTTT.

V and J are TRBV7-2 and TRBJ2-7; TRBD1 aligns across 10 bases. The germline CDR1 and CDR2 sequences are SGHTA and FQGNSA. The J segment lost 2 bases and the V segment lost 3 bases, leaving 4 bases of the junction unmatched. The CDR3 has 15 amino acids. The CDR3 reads CASSLTGGDTYEQYF. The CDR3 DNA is TGTGCCAGCAGCTTGACAGGGGGCGATACCTACGAGCAGTACTTC.

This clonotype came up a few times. CDR3 in amino acids: CSVPGQGSGKLFF. Written as DNA, the CDR3 is TGCAGCGTTCCCGGACAGGGATCTGGAAAACTGTTTTTT. The V and J genes are TRBV29-1 and TRBJ1-4; 8 nucleotides line up with TRBD1. CDR1 and CDR2 from the germline V gene are SQVTM and ANQGSEA. V gave up 5 bases and J gave up 10 bases; unmatched junction bases: 9. This CDR3 contains 13 residues.

CDR3 amino acids: CSVEGREGYGYTF. CDR3 DNA: TGCAGCGTTGAAGGCAGGGAAGGGTATGGCTACACCTTC. The chain uses TRBV29-1 and TRBJ1-2; the D gene is possibly TRBD1 (5 bases). V was trimmed by 1 base and J by 5 bases, leaving 11 bases between them. The CDR3 runs 13 residues. Germline values: CDR1 SQVTM, CDR2 ANQGSEA.

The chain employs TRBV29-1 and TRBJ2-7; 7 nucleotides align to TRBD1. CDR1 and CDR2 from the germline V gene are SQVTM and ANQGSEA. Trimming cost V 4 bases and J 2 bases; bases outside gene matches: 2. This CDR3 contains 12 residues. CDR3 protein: CSVATGAYEQYF. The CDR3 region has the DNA TGCAGCGTTGCCACAGGGGCCTACGAGCAGTACTTC.

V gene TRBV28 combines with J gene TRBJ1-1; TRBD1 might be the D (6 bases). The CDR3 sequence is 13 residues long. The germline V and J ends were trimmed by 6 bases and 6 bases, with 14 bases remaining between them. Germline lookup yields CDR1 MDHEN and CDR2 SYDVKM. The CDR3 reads CASRTGLMAEAFF. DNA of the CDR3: TGTGCCAGCAGAACAGGGTTAATGGCTGAAGCTTTCTTT.

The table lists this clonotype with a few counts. The CDR3 sequence is CASSLLDQETQYF. CDR3 coding DNA: TGTGCCAGCAGCTTATTAGACCAAGAGACCCAGTACTTC. The chain combines TRBV7-9 with TRBJ2-5; D is ambiguous. The germline gives CDR1 SEHNR, CDR2 FQNEAQ (reference sequence). Trimming removed 2 bases at V and 0 bases at J, with 4 bases between. The CDR3 is 13 amino acids. The full variable domain, its missing parts supplied by reference TRBV7-9 and TRBJ2-5, is DTGVSQNPRHKITKRGQNVTFRCDPISEHNRLYWYRQTLGQGPEFLTYFQNEAQLEKSRLLSDRFSAERPKGSFSTLEIQRTEQGDSAMYLCASSLLDQETQYFGPGTRLLVL.